This TCR beta chain came from a study of T cell changes during pregnancy in multiple sclerosis. Measured with immunoSEQ multiplex PCR; TCRdb has only the in-frame clones, and not every one. Among some 60,000 clones listed, 93% were seen once. Trimming cost V 6 bases and J 3 bases; bases outside gene matches: 9. Germline V gene data show CDR1 as SGHRS and CDR2 as YFSETQ. The CDR3 has 16 amino acids. This TCR was recovered from a female donor with multiple sclerosis, enrolled in a pregnancy study. The V gene is TRBV5-1, the J gene TRBJ2-1; 10 positions agree with TRBD2. Sequenced here: peripheral blood, sampled after pregnancy. The CDR3 DNA sequence: TGCGCCAGCACCTACCCCCTAGCGGGGGACTACAATGAGCAGTTCTTC. Protein sequence: CASTYPLAGDYNEQFF.